Sequencing of this T cell receptor (beta chain) was carried out in a study of OX40 agonist ivuxolimab in advanced cancers. The V gene's germline CDR1 is SGHDT and CDR2 YYEEEE. This CDR3 comprises 15 residues. The V end was cut by 4 bases, the J end by 0 bases, with 11 bases between. Profiled with immunoSEQ multiplex PCR; TCRdb holds only in-frame clones, not every one. This table holds about 80,000 clones, more than 80% found once. The sequencing here drew on CD4+ or CD8+ T cells sorted from blood, taken in a trial of the OX40 agonist ivuxolimab. The TCR originated in an adult with an advanced solid tumor such as melanoma, head and neck, liver or kidney cancer. This rearrangement joins TRBV5-6 to TRBJ1-3; the D is unclear. The CDR3 sequence: CASSPGGLSGNTIYF. The CDR3 DNA reads TGTGCCAGCAGCCCAGGAGGCCTCTCTGGAAACACCATATATTTT.